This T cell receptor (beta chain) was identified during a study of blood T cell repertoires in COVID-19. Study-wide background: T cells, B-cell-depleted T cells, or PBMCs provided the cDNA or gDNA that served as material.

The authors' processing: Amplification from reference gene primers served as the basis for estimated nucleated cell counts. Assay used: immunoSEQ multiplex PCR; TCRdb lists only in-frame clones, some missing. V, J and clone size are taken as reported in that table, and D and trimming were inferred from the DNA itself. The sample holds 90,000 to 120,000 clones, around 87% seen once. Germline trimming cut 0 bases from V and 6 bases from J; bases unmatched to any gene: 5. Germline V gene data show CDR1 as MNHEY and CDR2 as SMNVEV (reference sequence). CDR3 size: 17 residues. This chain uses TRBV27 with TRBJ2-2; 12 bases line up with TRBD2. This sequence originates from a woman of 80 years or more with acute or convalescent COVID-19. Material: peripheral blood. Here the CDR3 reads CASSLSASGGAAGELFF. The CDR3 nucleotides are TGTGCCAGCAGTTTATCCGCTAGCGGGGGGGCGGCCGGGGAGCTGTTTTTT.